These 11 T cell receptor beta chains came from one sample sequenced in a study of shared T cell receptors in the human thymus. The repertoire was sequenced with immunoSEQ multiplex PCR; TCRdb's copy has only in-frame clones and lacks some. The sample lists some 720,000 clones, roughly 88% seen once, with roughly 0.0097% in the top ten. These same data were also listed under a study on human thymus T cells.

The sequencing input was thymocytes. The origin of the receptors is a boy in the first two years of life with a congenital heart defect.

The V call is TRBV18, the J call TRBJ1-2, with 7 bases lining up with TRBD1. Germline values: CDR1 KGHSH, CDR2 LQKENI. The ends lost 2 bases at V and 5 bases at J; junction bases unmatched: 11. The CDR3 spans 16 residues. In nucleotides, the CDR3 is TGTGCCAGCTCACCATTGAGGGGGCAGAACTATTATGGCTACACCTTC. Its translation is CASSPLRGQNYYGYTF.

The rearrangement joins TRBV15 to TRBJ1-1; D unclear. This CDR3 has 14 amino acids. In germline, CDR1 is LNHNV, CDR2 YYDKDF (reference sequence). Trimming left V 5 bases short and J 2 bases short, with 12 bases between. CDR3 DNA sequence: TGTGCCACCAGCGGAGCCCAGTCCAACACTGAAGCTTTCTTT. Amino acids: CATSGAQSNTEAFF.

The chain links TRBV4-3 to TRBJ2-1; 8 bases match TRBD2. This CDR3 region has 19 residues. Germline CDR1 LGHNA, CDR2 YSLEER. V was pared by 1 base and J by 4 bases, with 15 bases of the junction left unmatched. CDR3 in amino acids: CASSQGKERERDFYNEQFF. CDR3 nucleotide sequence: TGCGCCAGCAGCCAAGGGAAAGAGCGGGAGAGGGACTTTTACAATGAGCAGTTCTTC.

V and J are TRBV28 and TRBJ2-1, with D perhaps matching TRBD2 (5 bases). The V gene's germline CDR1 is MDHEN and CDR2 SYDVKM. Trimming took 3 bases from V and 0 from J, leaving 15 bases between them. The CDR3 is 17 amino acids. CDR3 DNA sequence: TGTGCCAGCAGTTTCCGGCCGGACTGGGACTCCTACAATGAGCAGTTCTTC. The encoded protein is CASSFRPDWDSYNEQFF.

The table lists this clone with a count of one. The chain links TRBV11-2 to TRBJ2-7; a possible D gene is TRBD1 (8 bases). Per the germline V gene, CDR1 is SGHAT and CDR2 is FQNNGV. This CDR3 spans 15 amino acids. V was pared by 7 bases and J by 5 bases, with 21 bases between. The CDR3 coding sequence is TGTGCCAGCACCATAAACAGGGGGGGATCTGACGAGCAGTACTTC. It codes for CASTINRGGSDEQYF.

This chain links TRBV5-4 with TRBJ1-1, with D maybe TRBD1 (6 bases). The germline V and J ends were trimmed by 6 bases and 2 bases, with 14 bases remaining between them. The CDR3 is 14 amino acids. Germline V lookup: CDR1 SGHNT, CDR2 YYREEE (reference sequence). CDR3 region: CASTQRRGNTEAFF. The DNA for the CDR3 is TGTGCCAGCACTCAACGCAGGGGAAACACTGAAGCTTTCTTT.

The J gene is TRBJ2-1, the V gene TRBV28; D may be TRBD2 (6 bases). The CDR3 consists of 18 residues. Germline V CDR1 and CDR2: MDHEN, SYDVKM. Trimming took 4 bases from V and 5 from J, leaving 24 bases between them. The CDR3 nucleotides are TGTGCCAGCAGTTGGAGGGGAGAGGGGCGGGATGGGGACAATGAGCAGTTCTTC. It is translated as CASSWRGEGRDGDNEQFF.

The chain links TRBV14 to TRBJ1-1, with a possible D match to TRBD1 (5 bases). The CDR3 contains 17 residues. The V gene lost 0 bases and the J gene lost 0 bases, with 14 bases spanning the gap. Germline V gene sequence: CDR1 SGHDN, CDR2 FVKESK. Here the CDR3 reads CASSQDRGTELNTEAFF. Here the CDR3 DNA reads TGTGCCAGCAGCCAAGACCGCGGGACGGAATTGAACACTGAAGCTTTCTTT.

This chain connects TRBV15 to TRBJ2-7, with 8 bases matching TRBD2. Germline CDR1 and CDR2: LNHNV and YYDKDF (reference sequence). With V trimmed by 1 base and J by 7 bases, 18 bases remained unmatched. There are 18 residues in the CDR3. For the CDR3, the DNA is TGTGCCACCAGCAGAGTACTCGCAATTACGGGAGGGCCTAGGGAGCAGTACTTC. This gives the protein CATSRVLAITGGPREQYF.

In this sample, this clone turned up once. The chain recombines TRBV5-8 with TRBJ2-3, with D uncertain. In germline, CDR1 is SGHTS, CDR2 YDEGEE. This CDR3 comprises 14 residues. V was clipped by 2 bases and J by 2 bases, with 9 bases between them. CDR3 sequence (DNA): TGTGCCAGCAGCTTTGTCCAGGTCACAGATACGCAGTATTTT. Amino acid sequence: CASSFVQVTDTQYF.

This clone was seen just once. At one end, the junction sequence differs from germline, possibly due to a read error. The chain's CDR3 is CASSEDNTGRGGNEQYF. The CDR3 DNA sequence: TGCGCCAGCAGCGAAGATAACACAGGACGCGGGGGGAACGAGCAGTACTTC. V gene TRBV4-1 combines with J gene TRBJ2-7; the match to TRBD2 covers 8 bases. The CDR3 contains 17 residues. Germline V gene sequence: CDR1 MGHRA, CDR2 YSYEKL.